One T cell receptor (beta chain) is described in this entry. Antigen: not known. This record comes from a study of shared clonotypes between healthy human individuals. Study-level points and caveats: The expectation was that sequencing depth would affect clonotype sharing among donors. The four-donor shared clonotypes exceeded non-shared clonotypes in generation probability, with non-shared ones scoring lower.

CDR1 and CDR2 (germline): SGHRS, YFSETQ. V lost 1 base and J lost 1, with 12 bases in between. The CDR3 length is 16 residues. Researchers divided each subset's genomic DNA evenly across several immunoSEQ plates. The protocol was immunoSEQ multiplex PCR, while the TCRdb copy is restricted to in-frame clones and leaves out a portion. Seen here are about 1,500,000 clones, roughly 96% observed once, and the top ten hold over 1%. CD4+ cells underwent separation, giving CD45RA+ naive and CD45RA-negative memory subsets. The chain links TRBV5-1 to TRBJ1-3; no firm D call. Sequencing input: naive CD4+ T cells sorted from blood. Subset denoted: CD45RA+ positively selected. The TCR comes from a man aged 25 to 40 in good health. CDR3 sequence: CASSLFDAASGNTIYF. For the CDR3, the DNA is TGCGCCAGCAGCTTGTTTGACGCCGCTTCTGGAAACACCATATATTTT.